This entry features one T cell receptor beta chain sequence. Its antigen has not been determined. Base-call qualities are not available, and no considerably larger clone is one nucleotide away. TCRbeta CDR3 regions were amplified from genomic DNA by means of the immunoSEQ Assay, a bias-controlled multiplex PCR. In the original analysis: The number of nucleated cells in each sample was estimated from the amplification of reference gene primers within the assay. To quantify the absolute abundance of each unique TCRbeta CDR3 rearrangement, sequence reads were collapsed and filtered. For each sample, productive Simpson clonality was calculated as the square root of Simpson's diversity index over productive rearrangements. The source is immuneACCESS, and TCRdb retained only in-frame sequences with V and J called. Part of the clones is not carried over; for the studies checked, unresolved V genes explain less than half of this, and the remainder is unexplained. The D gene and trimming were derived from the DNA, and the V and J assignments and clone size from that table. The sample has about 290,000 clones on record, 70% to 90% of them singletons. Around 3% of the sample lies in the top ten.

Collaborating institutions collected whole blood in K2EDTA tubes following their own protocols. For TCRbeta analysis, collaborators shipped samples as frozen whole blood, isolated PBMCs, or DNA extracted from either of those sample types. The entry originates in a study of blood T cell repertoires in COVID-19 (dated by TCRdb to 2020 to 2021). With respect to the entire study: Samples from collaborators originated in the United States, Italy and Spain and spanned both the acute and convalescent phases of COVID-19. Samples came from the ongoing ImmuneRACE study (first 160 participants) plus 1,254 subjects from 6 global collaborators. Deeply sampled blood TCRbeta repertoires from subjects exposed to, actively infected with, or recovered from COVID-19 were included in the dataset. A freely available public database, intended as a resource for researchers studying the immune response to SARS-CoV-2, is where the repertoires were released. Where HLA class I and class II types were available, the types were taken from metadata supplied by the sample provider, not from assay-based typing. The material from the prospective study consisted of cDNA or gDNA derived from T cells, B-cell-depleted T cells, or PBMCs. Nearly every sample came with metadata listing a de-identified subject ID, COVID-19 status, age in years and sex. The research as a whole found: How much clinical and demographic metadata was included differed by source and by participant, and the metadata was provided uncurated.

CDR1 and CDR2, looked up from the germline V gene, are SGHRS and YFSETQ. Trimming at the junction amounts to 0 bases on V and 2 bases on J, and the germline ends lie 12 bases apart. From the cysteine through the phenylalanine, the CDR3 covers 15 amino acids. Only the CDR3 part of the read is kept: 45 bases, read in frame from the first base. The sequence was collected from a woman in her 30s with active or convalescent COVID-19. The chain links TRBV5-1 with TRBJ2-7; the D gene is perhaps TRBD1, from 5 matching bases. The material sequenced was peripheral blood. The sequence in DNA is TGCGCCAGCAGCTTGGAGGGGTCGATCCCCTACGAGCAGTACTTC. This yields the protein CASSLEGSIPYEQYF.